This T cell receptor (beta chain) comes out of a study of blood T cell repertoires in COVID-19. Study-level background: The origin of the acute and convalescent COVID-19 samples was the United States, Italy and Spain.

Sequencing used immunoSEQ multiplex PCR; TCRdb keeps in-frame clones, though not all of them. The sample comprises about 310,000 clones, roughly 90% of which are singletons, and roughly 2.9% rests with the top ten. Trimming removed 6 bases from V and 3 bases from J; junction bases left unmatched: 4. Germline V lookup: CDR1 SQVTM, CDR2 ANQGSEA. This CDR3 is built from 14 residues. The sequenced sample consisted of peripheral blood. The rearrangement joins TRBV29-1 to TRBJ2-1; 11 bases align to TRBD2. This receptor was identified in a woman aged 30 to 39 with COVID-19, enrolled during active disease. The CDR3 DNA sequence: TGCAGCGTCGCCGGGACTAGCGGCTACAATGAGCAGTTCTTC. Amino acid sequence: CSVAGTSGYNEQFF.